This is a list of T cell receptor beta chains from one sample in a study of cytomegalovirus exposure and HLA in healthy donors. Sequencing used immunoSEQ multiplex PCR; TCRdb keeps in-frame clones, though not all of them. The sample shows hundreds of thousands of clones, around 80% of them seen only once. Material for sequencing was PBMCs. These receptors were obtained from a woman in her thirties or forties in good health and CMV-seronegative. Both conserved end residues are part of each CDR3. Each record gives: CDR3 length, J gene, clone size, D gene, V gene, CDR3 DNA, CDR3 protein. D genes are given only for firm matches. Clone size, where shown, is once, few, many, or a class for clones that have expanded.

17 TRBJ2-3 - TRBD2 TRBV19 TGTGCCAGTAGAACCACTAGCGGGGGACTTATCACAGATACGCAGTATTTT CASRTTSGGLITDTQYF
17 TRBJ1-1 - TRBD1 TRBV14 TGTGCCAGCAGCCAGCGCCGGGACAGGGACCAGAACACTGAAGCTTTCTTT CASSQRRDRDQNTEAFF
15 TRBJ1-6 once TRBD1 TRBV7-9 TGTGCCAGCAGCTTTGGGACAGTAGGTAATTCACCCCTCCACTTT CASSFGTVGNSPLHF
13 TRBJ2-7 - TRBD1 TRBV6-5 TGTGCCAGCAGCACCGGGACAGGGTACGAGCAGTACTTC CASSTGTGYEQYF
15 TRBJ2-3 - TRBD2 TRBV6-5 TGTGCCAGCAGTTTAGGCGGGGGGGCCCCAGATACGCAGTATTTT CASSLGGGAPDTQYF
13 TRBJ2-3 - - TRBV28 TGTGCCAGCATCTCCCCCGGAGGAGATACGCAGTATTTT CASISPGGDTQYF
14 TRBJ1-1 - TRBD1 TRBV27 TGTGCCAGCAGTTTACGAGGACAGGGGGGAGTAGCTTTCTTT CASSLRGQGGVAFF
14 TRBJ1-3 - TRBD1 TRBV7-2 TGTGCCAGCAGCTTGGGACAGGTTGGAAACACCATATATTTT CASSLGQVGNTIYF
13 TRBJ2-2 - - TRBV27 TGTGCCAGCAGTCCCACAGGAATCTGGGAGCTGTTTTTT CASSPTGIWELFF
17 TRBJ1-2 once - TRBV27 TGTGCCAGCAACCCCCTGGCGGCCTCGCGGTTTAACTATGGCTACACCTTC CASNPLAASRFNYGYTF
15 TRBJ2-5 - TRBD2 TRBV18 TGTGCCAGCTCCCGGGGGGCAGCGGGGGAAGAGACCCAGTACTTC CASSRGAAGEETQYF
16 TRBJ2-5 - - TRBV2 TGTGCCAGCAGTCAACAGGGTATAGGAAAATCAGAGACCCAGTACTTC CASSQQGIGKSETQYF